A single T cell receptor (beta chain) is shown here with its context. These data originate in a study of blood T cell repertoires in COVID-19. Using immunoSEQ multiplex PCR, the repertoire was profiled, and TCRdb retains in-frame clones only, with some absent. The sample carries about 52,000 clones, 82% recorded once. The germline V gene encodes CDR1 LNHDA and CDR2 SQIVND (reference sequence). V lost 3 bases, J lost 8 bases, and 8 bases stayed unmatched. The CDR3 consists of 14 residues. The sequencing sample was made of peripheral blood. The sequence came from a man older than 75 with COVID-19, enrolled during active disease. This rearrangement joins TRBV19 to TRBJ1-2, with 8 bases lining up with TRBD1. This chain's CDR3 is CASSIEGTGVGYTF. The CDR3 DNA is TGTGCCAGTAGTATCGAAGGGACAGGCGTCGGCTACACCTTC.